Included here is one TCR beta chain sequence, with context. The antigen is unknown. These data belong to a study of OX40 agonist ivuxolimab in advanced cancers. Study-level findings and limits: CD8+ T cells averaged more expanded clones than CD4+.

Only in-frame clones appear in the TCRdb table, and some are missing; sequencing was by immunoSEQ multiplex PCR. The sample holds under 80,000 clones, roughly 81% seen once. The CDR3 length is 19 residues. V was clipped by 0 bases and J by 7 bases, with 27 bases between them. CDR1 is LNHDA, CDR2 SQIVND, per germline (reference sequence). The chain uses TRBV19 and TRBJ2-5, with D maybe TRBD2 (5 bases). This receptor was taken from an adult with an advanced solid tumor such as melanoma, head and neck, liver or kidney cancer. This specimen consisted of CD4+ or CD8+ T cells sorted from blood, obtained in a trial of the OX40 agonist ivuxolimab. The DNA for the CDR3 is TGTGCCAGTAGTATAGATGCCCCCCGTTTGGGTAGCACTAGGGCGACCCAGTACTTC. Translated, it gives CASSIDAPRLGSTRATQYF. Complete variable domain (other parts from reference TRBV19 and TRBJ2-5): DGGITQSPKYLFRKEGQNVTLSCEQNLNHDAMYWYRQDPGQGLRLIYYSQIVNDFQKGDIAEGYSVSREKKESFPLTVTSAQKNPTAFYLCASSIDAPRLGSTRATQYFGPGTRLLVL.